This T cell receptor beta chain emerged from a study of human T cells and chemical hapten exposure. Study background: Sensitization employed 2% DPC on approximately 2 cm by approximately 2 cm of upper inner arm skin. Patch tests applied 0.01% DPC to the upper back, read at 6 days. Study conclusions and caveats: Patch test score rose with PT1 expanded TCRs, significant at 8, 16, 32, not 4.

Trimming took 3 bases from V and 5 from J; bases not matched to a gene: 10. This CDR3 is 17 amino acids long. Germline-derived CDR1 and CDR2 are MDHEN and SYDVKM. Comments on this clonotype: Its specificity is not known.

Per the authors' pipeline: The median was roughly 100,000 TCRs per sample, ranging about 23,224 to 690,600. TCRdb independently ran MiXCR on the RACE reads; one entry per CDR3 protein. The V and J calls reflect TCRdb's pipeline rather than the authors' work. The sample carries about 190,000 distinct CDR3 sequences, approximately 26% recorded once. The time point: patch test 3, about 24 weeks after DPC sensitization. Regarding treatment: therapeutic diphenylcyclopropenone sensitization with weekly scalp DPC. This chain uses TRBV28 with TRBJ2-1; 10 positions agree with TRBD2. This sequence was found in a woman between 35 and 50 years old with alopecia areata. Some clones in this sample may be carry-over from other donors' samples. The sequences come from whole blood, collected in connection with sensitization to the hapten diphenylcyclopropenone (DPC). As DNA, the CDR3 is TGTGCCAGCAGTTTTGTCCCATCTAGCGGGAGAGACAATGAGCAGTTCTTC. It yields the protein CASSFVPSSGRDNEQFF. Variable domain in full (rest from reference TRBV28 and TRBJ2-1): DVKVTQSSRYLVKRTGEKVFLECVQDMDHENMFWYRQDPGLGLRLIYFSYDVKMKEKGDIPEGYSVSREKKERFSLILESASTNQTSMYLCASSFVPSSGRDNEQFFGPGTRLTVL.